This record concerns one T cell receptor beta chain sequence. Antigen specificity is unknown. Cells were stimulated with overlapping HIV-1 Gag 15-mer peptides. Sorting selected CD4+ T cells upregulating both CD40 ligand and CD69. The data are from a study of persistence of HIV-infected CD4 T cells. This was the immunoSEQ version 4 assay in survey mode. Each sample used up to 1 ug genomic DNA diluted to around 10 ng/uL. Data came from immunoSEQ multiplex PCR; TCRdb stores just in-frame clones and leaves some out. The sample has around 24,000 clones; roughly 70% are singletons. The CDR3 runs 17 residues. The germline V gene encodes CDR1 MRHNA and CDR2 SNTAGT. The V end was cut by 2 bases, the J end by 6 bases, with 20 bases between.

The sequences come from CD4+ T cells sorted from PBMCs after approximately 18-hour stimulation, collected from a patient who received antiretroviral therapy. This sequence was found in an adult man with HIV who was CMV-seropositive. This sequence joins TRBV6-4 and TRBJ1-5; D is undetermined. The CDR3 loop reads CASSDLPRRNISQPQHF. The CDR3 region has the DNA TGTGCCAGCAGTGACCTCCCCCGGCGGAACATTAGTCAGCCCCAGCATTTT.